This T cell receptor beta chain was sequenced for a study of T-cell memory formation after mild COVID-19. The CDR3 sequence is 12 residues long. Looked up from germline, CDR1 is SGHDT and CDR2 is YYEEEE. Trimming left V 6 bases short and J 5 bases short, with 9 bases between. Each CDR3 protein gets one entry after TCRdb re-called the 5' RACE reads with MiXCR. The sample shows over 500,000 distinct CDR3 sequences, approximately 15% of them seen only once. The TCR was taken from an adult woman who had mild COVID-19 (a few samples of this study predate the infection). Cell type and time point are not known. Sequencing was performed on PBMCs or a T cell subset sorted from them (not recorded which). The rearrangement joins TRBV5-6 to TRBJ2-1; D unclear. DNA for the CDR3: TGTGCCAGCAACCTCCGAAACAATGAGCAGTTCTTC. This encodes CASNLRNNEQFF.